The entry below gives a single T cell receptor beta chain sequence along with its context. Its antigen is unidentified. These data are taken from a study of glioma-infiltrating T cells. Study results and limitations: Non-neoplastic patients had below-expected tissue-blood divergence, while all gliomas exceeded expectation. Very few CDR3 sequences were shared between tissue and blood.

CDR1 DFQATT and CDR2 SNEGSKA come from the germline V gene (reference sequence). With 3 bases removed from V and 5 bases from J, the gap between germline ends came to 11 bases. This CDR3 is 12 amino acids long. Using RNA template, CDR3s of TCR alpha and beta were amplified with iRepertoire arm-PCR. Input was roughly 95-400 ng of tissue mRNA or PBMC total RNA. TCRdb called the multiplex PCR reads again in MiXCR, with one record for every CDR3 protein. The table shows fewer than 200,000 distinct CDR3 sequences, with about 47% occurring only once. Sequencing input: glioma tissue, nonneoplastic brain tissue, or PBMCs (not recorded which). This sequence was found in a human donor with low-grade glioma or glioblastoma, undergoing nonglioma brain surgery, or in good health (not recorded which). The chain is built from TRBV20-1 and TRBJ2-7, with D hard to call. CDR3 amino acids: CSASSRGHEQYF. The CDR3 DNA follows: TGCAGTGCTAGTAGCCGCGGACACGAGCAGTACTTC.